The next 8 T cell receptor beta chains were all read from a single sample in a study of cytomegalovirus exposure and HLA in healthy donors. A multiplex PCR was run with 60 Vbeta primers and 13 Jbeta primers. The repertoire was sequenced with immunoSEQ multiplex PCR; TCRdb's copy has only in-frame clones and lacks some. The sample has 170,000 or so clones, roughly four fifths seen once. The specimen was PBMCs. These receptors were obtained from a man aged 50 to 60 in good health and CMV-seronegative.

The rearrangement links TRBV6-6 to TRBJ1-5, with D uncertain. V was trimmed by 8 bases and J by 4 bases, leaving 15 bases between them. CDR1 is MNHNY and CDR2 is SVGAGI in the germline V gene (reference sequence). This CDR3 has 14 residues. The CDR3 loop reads CASARWERNQPQHF. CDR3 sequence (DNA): TGTGCCAGCGCCCGATGGGAGCGAAATCAGCCCCAGCATTTT.

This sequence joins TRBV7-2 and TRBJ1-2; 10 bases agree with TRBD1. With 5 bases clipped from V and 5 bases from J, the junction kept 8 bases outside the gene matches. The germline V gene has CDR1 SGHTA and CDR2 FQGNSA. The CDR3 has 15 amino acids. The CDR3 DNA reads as TGTGCCAGCAGCGGATCCCCGGGACAGGGGTATGGCTACACCTTC. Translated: CASSGSPGQGYGYTF.

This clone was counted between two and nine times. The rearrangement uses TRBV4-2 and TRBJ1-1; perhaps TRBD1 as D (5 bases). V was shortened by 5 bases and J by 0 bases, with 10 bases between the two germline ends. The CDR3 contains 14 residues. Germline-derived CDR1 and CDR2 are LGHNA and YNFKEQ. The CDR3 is CASSSQGLNTEAFF. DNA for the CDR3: TGTGCCAGCAGCTCCCAGGGATTGAACACTGAAGCTTTCTTT.

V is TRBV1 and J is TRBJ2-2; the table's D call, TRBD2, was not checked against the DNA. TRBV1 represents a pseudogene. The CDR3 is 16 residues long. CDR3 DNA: TGCACCAGCAGCCCTAAGCGGGAGTCTGTCACCGGGGAGCTGTTTTTT. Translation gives CTSSPKRESVTGELFF.

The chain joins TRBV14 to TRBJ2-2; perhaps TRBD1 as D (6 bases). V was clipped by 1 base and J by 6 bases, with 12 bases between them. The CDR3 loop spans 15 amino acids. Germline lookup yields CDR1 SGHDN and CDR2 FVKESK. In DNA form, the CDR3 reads TGTGCCAGCAGCCAAGGGACAGCTTGGGCCGGGGAGCTGTTTTTT. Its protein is CASSQGTAWAGELFF. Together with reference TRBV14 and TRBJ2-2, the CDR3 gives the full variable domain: EAGVTQFPSHSVIEKGQTVTLRCDPISGHDNLYWYRRVMGKEIKFLLHFVKESKQDESGMPNNRFLAERTGGTYSTLKVQPAELEDSGVYFCASSQGTAWAGELFFGEGSRLTVL.

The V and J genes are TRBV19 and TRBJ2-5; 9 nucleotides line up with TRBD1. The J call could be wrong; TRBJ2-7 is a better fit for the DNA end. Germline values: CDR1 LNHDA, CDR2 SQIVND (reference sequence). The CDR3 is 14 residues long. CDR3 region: CASSITGGEVEQYF. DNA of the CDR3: TGTGCCAGTAGTATAACAGGGGGCGAAGTCGAGCAGTACTTC.

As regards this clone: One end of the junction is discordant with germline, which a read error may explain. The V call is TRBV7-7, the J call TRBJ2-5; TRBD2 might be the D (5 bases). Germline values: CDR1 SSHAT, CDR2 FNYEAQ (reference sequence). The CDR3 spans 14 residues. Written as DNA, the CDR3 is TGTGCTAGCAGCTCGGGATTACGACAAGAGACCCAGTACTTC. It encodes CASSSGLRQETQYF.

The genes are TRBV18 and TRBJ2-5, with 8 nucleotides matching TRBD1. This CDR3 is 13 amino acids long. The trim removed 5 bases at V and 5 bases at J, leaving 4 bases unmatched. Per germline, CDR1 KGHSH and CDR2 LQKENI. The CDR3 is CASSADRVETQYF. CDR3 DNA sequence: TGTGCCAGCTCAGCGGACAGGGTGGAGACCCAGTACTTC.